This record covers a single TCR beta chain. As yet, its antigen is unknown. A single base separates this from a much larger clone, so it may be a read error. CDR3 length: 13 residues. Germline V lookup: CDR1 MNHEY, CDR2 SVGEGT. Between the trimmed V and J ends, which lost 6 bases and 2 bases, there was a span of 10 bases. The data were obtained in a study of response to subunit inactivated influenza vaccine. Overall study results and limits: New T cells are recruited in small numbers by each seasonal influenza vaccination, according to the authors' suggestion.

TCRdb reanalysed the RT-PCR reads using MiXCR and keeps one entry per CDR3 protein. The sample contains under 200,000 distinct CDR3 sequences, roughly a tenth of which appear only once. This chain connects TRBV6-2 or TRBV6-3 to TRBJ1-2, with D possibly matching TRBD1 (5 bases). This clonotype originated in a man in his fifties or sixties who received an inactivated influenza vaccine. The sample in question was non-naive T cells sorted from PBMCs, obtained roughly 45 days after vaccination. The CDR3 DNA is TGTGCCAGCAGCGGGGACGGGAACTATGGCTACACCTTC. This sequence encodes CASSGDGNYGYTF.